This T cell receptor (beta chain) was profiled in a study of CD8+ T cells in alopecia areata. Across the whole study: Treatment of the treated patients consisted of oral tofacitinib, 5 to 10 mg twice daily. Tofacitinib continued for 6 to 18 months and was then withheld for 6 months.

The sequencing template was cDNA reverse transcribed from extracted RNA. The repertoire was sequenced with immunoSEQ multiplex PCR; TCRdb's copy has only in-frame clones and lacks some. The sample has roughly 150,000 clones; about 60% are singletons. The length of the CDR3 is 15 residues. The V end was cut by 1 base, the J end by 8 bases, with 17 bases between. CDR1 and CDR2 from the germline V gene are MNHNS and SASEGT. This chain connects TRBV6-1 to TRBJ1-2, with D tentatively TRBD1 (6 bases). This TCR derives from a human donor with alopecia areata. The sample consisted of CD4+ T cells sorted from blood, taken at week 0. CDR3 DNA sequence: TGTGCCAGCAGTGAAGGGGTCAGGGGAGGTCAAGGCTACACCTTC. Protein: CASSEGVRGGQGYTF.